This TCR beta chain was retrieved from a study of blood T cell repertoires in COVID-19 (dated by TCRdb to the early 2020s). With respect to the entire study: Collaborator samples came from the United States, Italy and Spain and covered acute and convalescent phases of COVID-19. The prospective study material was composed of cDNA or gDNA derived from T cells, B-cell-depleted T cells, or PBMCs. Deeply sampled blood TCRbeta repertoires from subjects exposed to, actively infected with, or recovered from COVID-19 were included in the dataset. A freely available public database, intended as a resource for researchers studying the immune response to SARS-CoV-2, is where the repertoires were released. The samples were drawn from two sources: the first 160 participants of the ongoing ImmuneRACE study, and some 1,300 subjects contributed by 6 global collaborators. A de-identified subject ID, COVID-19 status, age in years and sex were almost always included in the sample metadata. Where available, HLA class I and class II types were taken from metadata supplied by the sample provider and were not determined by assay-based typing.

On this clone itself: The target of this receptor is not known. The sample holds no much larger clone one base away, and base qualities are not on file.

TCRbeta CDR3 regions were amplified from genomic DNA by means of the immunoSEQ Assay, a bias-controlled multiplex PCR. From the authors' description of their analysis: Within the assay, amplification of reference gene primers was used to estimate how many nucleated cells each sample contained. To quantify the absolute abundance of each unique TCRbeta CDR3 rearrangement, sequence reads were collapsed and filtered. For each sample, productive Simpson clonality was calculated as the square root of Simpson's diversity index across productive rearrangements. In its TCRdb copy, this immuneACCESS table keeps in-frame sequences only and misses some clones. Where compared with another copy, unresolved V genes explain less than half of these, and the others have no known cause. That table furnishes V, J and clone size, whereas the DNA furnished D and trimming. In all, the sample holds tens of thousands of clones, and about three quarters of those were seen once. The top ten clonotypes cover 7% of the sample.

Collaborating institutions collected whole blood in K2EDTA tubes following their own protocols. For TCRbeta analysis, collaborators shipped samples in one of three forms: frozen whole blood, isolated PBMCs, or DNA extracted from either of those sample types. The paper as a whole reports these results and caveats: Clinical and demographic metadata were provided uncurated, with the amount varying by source and participant.

Counted from cysteine to phenylalanine, this CDR3 has 17 amino acids. The DNA shown is the 51-base CDR3, in frame from base 1. The germline ends are 14 bases apart after V is trimmed by 5 bases and J by 0 bases. As encoded in the germline V gene, CDR1 is MNHEY while CDR2 is SVGEGT. Sequences were obtained from peripheral blood. The TCR sequence derives from a man in his sixties or seventies with acute or convalescent COVID-19. The V gene is TRBV6-2 or TRBV6-3 and the J gene is TRBJ2-6; TRBD2 might be the D gene, on 6 matching bases. The bases read TGTGCCAGCAGTCCCTCAGGACTAAGCTCTGGGGCCAACGTCCTGACTTTC. The translation is CASSPSGLSSGANVLTF.